This entry lists 15 T cell receptor beta chains sequenced from one sample in a study of T cell responses to AZD1222 COVID-19 vaccine. The repertoire was sequenced with immunoSEQ multiplex PCR; TCRdb's copy has only in-frame clones and lacks some. The sample holds 140,000 or so clones, under 95% seen once. Sample: peripheral blood, taken 28 days after the second dose of the MenACWY control vaccine. All receptors derive from an adult who received the MenACWY meningococcal vaccine as a control.

CDR3 sequence reads: CASSLTYQETQYF. CDR3 DNA sequence: TGTGCCAGCAGCTTAACCTATCAAGAGACCCAGTACTTC. This rearrangement joins TRBV7-2 to TRBJ2-5, with D unresolved. This CDR3 has 13 residues. Trimming took off 2 bases at V and 2 bases at J, with 6 bases between the two ends. Per germline, CDR1 SGHTA and CDR2 FQGNSA.

The chain is built from TRBV7-2 and TRBJ1-1; D is possibly TRBD1 (6 bases). This CDR3 is built from 15 residues. From germline, CDR1 is SGHTA and CDR2 FQGNSA. Trimming pared 6 bases from V and 0 bases from J, leaving 14 bases between. As DNA, the CDR3 is TGTGCCAGCAGATACCGGGACACCTTGAACACTGAAGCTTTCTTT. Translated, it gives CASRYRDTLNTEAFF.

CDR3 region: CASSLGLAGGWNTDTQYF. In DNA, the CDR3 is TGTGCCAGCAGCTTGGGACTAGCGGGGGGGTGGAACACAGATACGCAGTATTTT. The genes are TRBV7-9 and TRBJ2-3, with 16 nucleotides matching TRBD2. V was clipped by 3 bases and J by 2 bases; unmatched bases: 5. From germline, CDR1 is SEHNR and CDR2 FQNEAQ (reference sequence). This CDR3 contains 18 residues. Using reference TRBV7-9 and TRBJ2-3 for the parts outside the CDR3, the full variable domain is DTGVSQNPRHKITKRGQNVTFRCDPISEHNRLYWYRQTLGQGPEFLTYFQNEAQLEKSRLLSDRFSAERPKGSFSTLEIQRTEQGDSAMYLCASSLGLAGGWNTDTQYFGPGTRLTVL.

The rearrangement joins TRBV5-5 to TRBJ2-3; TRBD2 matches at 7 bases. The CDR3 sequence is 17 residues long. V dropped 0 bases and J dropped 0; count of bases not matched to a gene: 7. Germline CDR1 and CDR2: SGHKS and YYEKEE (reference sequence). In DNA, the CDR3 is TGTGCCAGCAGCTTGGCTGGGCGGGGGTCTAGCACAGATACGCAGTATTTT. Its translation is CASSLAGRGSSTDTQYF.

The V call is TRBV7-2, the J call TRBJ2-5, with 7 bases aligning to TRBD1. This CDR3 has 12 amino acids. V dropped 5 bases and J dropped 7; count of bases not matched to a gene: 4. The germline V gene has CDR1 SGHTA and CDR2 FQGNSA. This chain's CDR3 is CASSPRTGTQYF. CDR3 bases: TGTGCCAGCAGCCCCCGGACAGGGACCCAGTACTTC.

CDR3 sequence (DNA): TGTGCCAGCTCTATGGGACCGAACTATGGCTACACCTTC. Protein: CASSMGPNYGYTF. This sequence joins TRBV2 and TRBJ1-2, with D possibly being TRBD1 (5 bases). V lost 8 bases, J lost 2 bases, and 12 bases lay in between. Germline assignment: CDR1 SNHLY and CDR2 FYNNEI. The CDR3 length is 13 residues.

The chain carries TRBV5-6 and TRBJ2-7, with D perhaps TRBD1 (5 bases). Deletions cut 4 bases from V and 0 bases from J, with 8 bases between. Germline assignment: CDR1 SGHDT and CDR2 YYEEEE. The CDR3 is 13 residues long. CDR3 nucleotides: TGTGCCAGCAGCCGGACACACTCCTACGAGCAGTACTTC. This encodes CASSRTHSYEQYF.

This chain uses TRBV27 with TRBJ2-7; D unclear. The CDR3 has 13 residues. CDR1 is MNHEY, CDR2 SMNVEV, per germline (reference sequence). V was cut by 6 bases and J by 4 bases, with 13 bases left in between. CDR3 region: CASSQQARYEQYF. The DNA of the CDR3 is TGTGCCAGCAGCCAGCAGGCGCGTTACGAGCAGTACTTC.

In its sample, this clone was seen once. This rearrangement joins TRBV19 to TRBJ1-2; D not resolved. The V gene's germline CDR1 is LNHDA and CDR2 SQIVND (reference sequence). V lost 3 bases and J lost 4, with 9 bases in between. CDR3 length: 13 amino acids. The CDR3 sequence is CASSIGWAYGYTF. Here the CDR3 DNA reads TGTGCCAGTAGTATCGGTTGGGCCTATGGCTACACCTTC.

The chain joins TRBV6-2 or TRBV6-3 to TRBJ1-1; TRBD1 matches 12 bases. With V trimmed by 5 bases and J by 0 bases, 4 bases remained unmatched. CDR3 length: 16 residues. In germline, CDR1 is MNHEY, CDR2 SVGEGT. The CDR3 spells CASSKGDRGLNTEAFF. The CDR3 DNA reads TGTGCCAGCAGTAAGGGGGACAGGGGGCTGAACACTGAAGCTTTCTTT.

This clone appeared once. The chain employs TRBV4-3 and TRBJ2-3, with 11 bases aligning to TRBD2. V lost 2 bases and J lost 1; bases outside the gene matches: 5. Germline V gene sequence: CDR1 LGHNA, CDR2 YSLEER. The CDR3 has 17 amino acids. In nucleotides, the CDR3 is TGCGCCAGCAGCCAATCGGGACTAGCGGCCGGCACAGATACGCAGTATTTT. This translates into CASSQSGLAAGTDTQYF.

The chain has TRBV7-8 and TRBJ2-7; D is unresolved. This CDR3 is built from 12 residues. Germline V lookup: CDR1 SGHVS, CDR2 FQNEAQ. Trimming took 5 bases from V and 5 from J, leaving 10 bases between them. CDR3 sequence: CASSPDAHEQYF. The DNA for the CDR3 is TGTGCCAGCAGCCCCGACGCTCACGAGCAGTACTTC.

The J gene is TRBJ2-1, the V gene TRBV5-1; 15 bases agree with TRBD2. This CDR3 has 17 residues. V dropped 4 bases and J dropped 4; count of bases not matched to a gene: 6. Germline loops: CDR1 SGHRS, CDR2 YFSETQ. DNA of the CDR3: TGCGCCAGCAGCGCCGGGACTAGCGGGGGGAATTACAATGAGCAGTTCTTC. Its translation: CASSAGTSGGNYNEQFF. Full variable domain (rest looked up from reference TRBV5-1 and TRBJ2-1): KAGVTQTPRYLIKTRGQQVTLSCSPISGHRSVSWYQQTPGQGLQFLFEYFSETQRNKGNFPGRFSGRQFSNSRSEMNVSTLELGDSALYLCASSAGTSGGNYNEQFFGPGTRLTVL.

This chain uses TRBV6-2 or TRBV6-3 with TRBJ1-5; D is unclear. This CDR3 is 14 amino acids long. Trimming cost V 2 bases and J 0 bases, with 5 bases left between them. The germline V gene encodes CDR1 MNHEY and CDR2 SVGEGT. CDR3 sequence: CASSYGISNQPQHF. CDR3 nucleotides: TGTGCCAGCAGTTACGGCATTAGCAATCAGCCCCAGCATTTT.

J is TRBJ1-5 and V is TRBV3-1 (or the pseudogene TRBV3-2); 7 bases match TRBD1. CDR3 size: 15 residues. V trimming: 4 bases; J trimming: 0 bases; junction bases outside the gene matches: 3. CDR1 and CDR2 (germline): LGHDT, YNNKEL (reference sequence). The CDR3 sequence is CASSPGQHSNQPQHF. CDR3 bases: TGTGCCAGCAGCCCGGGACAGCATAGCAATCAGCCCCAGCATTTT.